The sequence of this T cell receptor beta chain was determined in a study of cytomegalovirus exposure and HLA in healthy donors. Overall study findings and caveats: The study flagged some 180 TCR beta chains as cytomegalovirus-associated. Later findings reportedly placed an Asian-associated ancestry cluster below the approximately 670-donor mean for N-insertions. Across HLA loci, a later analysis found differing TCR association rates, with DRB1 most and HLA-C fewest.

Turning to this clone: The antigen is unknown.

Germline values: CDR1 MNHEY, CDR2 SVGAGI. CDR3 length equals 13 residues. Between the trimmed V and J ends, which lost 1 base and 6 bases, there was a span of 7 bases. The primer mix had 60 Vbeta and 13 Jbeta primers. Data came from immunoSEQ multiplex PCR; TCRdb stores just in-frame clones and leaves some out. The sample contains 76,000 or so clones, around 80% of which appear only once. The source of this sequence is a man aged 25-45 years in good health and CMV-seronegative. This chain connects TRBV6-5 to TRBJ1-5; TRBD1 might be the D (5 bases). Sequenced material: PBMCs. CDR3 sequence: CASSYFGGQPQHF. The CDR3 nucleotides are TGTGCCAGCAGTTACTTCGGGGGTCAGCCCCAGCATTTT.